The present entry profiles one T cell receptor beta chain with its context. Its target is not known. This entry belongs to a study of graft-versus-host responses after intestinal transplantation. The wider study: All recipients got anti-thymocyte globulin induction, then tacrolimus and steroids for roughly three years.

Clones were read by immunoSEQ multiplex PCR, and TCRdb kept only the in-frame ones, dropping some. Of around 110,000 clones listed, 90% to 95% are singletons. V lost 6 bases, J lost 0 bases, and 14 bases stayed unmatched. The CDR3 totals 18 residues. Germline V gene lookup returns CDR1 SGHAT and CDR2 FQNNGV. This sequence originates from a human donor who was the organ donor for an intestinal transplant. The V gene is TRBV11-2, the J gene TRBJ2-1, with 7 bases that match TRBD2. The sequenced sample was unstimulated CD8+ T cells sorted from spleen or lymph node cells, obtained before transplant. The CDR3 reads CASSYQLARGSSYNEQFF. The CDR3 DNA sequence: TGTGCCAGCAGTTACCAACTAGCGCGTGGGAGCTCCTACAATGAGCAGTTCTTC.